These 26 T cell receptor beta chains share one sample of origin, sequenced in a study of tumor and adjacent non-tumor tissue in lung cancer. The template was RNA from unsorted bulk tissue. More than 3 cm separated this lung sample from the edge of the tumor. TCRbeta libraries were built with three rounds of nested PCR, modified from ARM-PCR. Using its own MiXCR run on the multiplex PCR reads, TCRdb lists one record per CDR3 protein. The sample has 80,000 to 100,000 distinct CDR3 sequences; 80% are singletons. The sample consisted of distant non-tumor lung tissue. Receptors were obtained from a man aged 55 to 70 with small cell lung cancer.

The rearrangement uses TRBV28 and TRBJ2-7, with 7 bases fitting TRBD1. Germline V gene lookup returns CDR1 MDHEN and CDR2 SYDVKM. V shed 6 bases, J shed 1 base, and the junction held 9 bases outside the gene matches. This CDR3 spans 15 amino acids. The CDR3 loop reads CASSRPRDRSYEQYF. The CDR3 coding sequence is TGTGCCAGCAGCCGACCCCGGGACAGATCCTACGAGCAGTACTTC.

Here the CDR3 reads CVSSHLAGRARGDNEQFF. The CDR3 DNA reads as TGTGTAAGCAGTCATCTAGCGGGAAGAGCCAGGGGCGACAATGAGCAGTTCTTC. The rearrangement uses TRBV12-3 or TRBV12-4 and TRBJ2-1; 9 bases are a match to TRBD2. The CDR3 has 18 amino acids.

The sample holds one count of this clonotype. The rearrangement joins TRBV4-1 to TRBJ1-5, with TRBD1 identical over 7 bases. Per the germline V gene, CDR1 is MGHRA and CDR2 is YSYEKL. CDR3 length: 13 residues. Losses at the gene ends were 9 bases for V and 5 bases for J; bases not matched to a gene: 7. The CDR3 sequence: CASRRGRDQPQHF. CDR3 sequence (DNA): TGCGCCAGTAGAAGGGGGCGAGATCAGCCCCAGCATTTT.

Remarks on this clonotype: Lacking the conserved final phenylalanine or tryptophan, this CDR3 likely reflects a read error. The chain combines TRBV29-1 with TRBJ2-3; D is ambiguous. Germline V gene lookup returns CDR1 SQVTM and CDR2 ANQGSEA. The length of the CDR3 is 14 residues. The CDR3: CGVEDRQRTDTQYS. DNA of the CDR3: TGCGGCGTTGAAGACCGGCAGCGCACAGATACGCAGTATTCT.

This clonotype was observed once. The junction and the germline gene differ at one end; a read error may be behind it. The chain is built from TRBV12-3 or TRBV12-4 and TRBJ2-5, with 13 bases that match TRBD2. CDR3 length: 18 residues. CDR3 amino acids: CVSSSGTSGTYSVETQYF. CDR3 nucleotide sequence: TGTGTCAGCAGTTCCGGGACTAGCGGGACCTATAGCGTAGAGACCCAGTACTTC.

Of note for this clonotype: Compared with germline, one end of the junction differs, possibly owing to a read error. CDR3 coding DNA: TGTGCCAGCAGCCAAGACTGGGGAGCTTACTCCTTCGAGCAGTACTTC. This sequence encodes CASSQDWGAYSFEQYF. The gene calls are TRBV4-2 and TRBJ2-7, with D possibly matching TRBD2 (5 bases). The CDR3 runs to 16 residues. Germline V lookup: CDR1 LGHNA, CDR2 YNFKEQ.

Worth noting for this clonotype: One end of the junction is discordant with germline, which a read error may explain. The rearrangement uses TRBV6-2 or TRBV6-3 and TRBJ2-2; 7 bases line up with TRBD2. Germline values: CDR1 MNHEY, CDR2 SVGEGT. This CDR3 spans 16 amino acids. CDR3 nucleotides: TGTGCCACCACCTCTAGCGGTCGTCCGAACATCGGGGAGCTGTTTTTT. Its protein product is CATTSSGRPNIGELFF.

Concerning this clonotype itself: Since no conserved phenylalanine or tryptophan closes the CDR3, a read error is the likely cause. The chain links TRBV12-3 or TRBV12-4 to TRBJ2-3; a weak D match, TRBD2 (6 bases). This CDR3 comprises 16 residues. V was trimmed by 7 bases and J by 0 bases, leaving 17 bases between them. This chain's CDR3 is CASTTRNSGSTDTQYY. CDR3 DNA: TGTGCCAGCACTACGAGGAATAGCGGAAGCACAGATACGCAGTATTAT.

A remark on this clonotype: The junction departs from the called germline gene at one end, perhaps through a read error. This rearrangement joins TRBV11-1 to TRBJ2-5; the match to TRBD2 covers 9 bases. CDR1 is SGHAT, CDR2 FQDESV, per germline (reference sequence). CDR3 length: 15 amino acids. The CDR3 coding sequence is TGTGCCAGCAACTTAGCGCTAGCGGGATTAGAGAACCAGTACTTC. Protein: CASNLALAGLENQYF.

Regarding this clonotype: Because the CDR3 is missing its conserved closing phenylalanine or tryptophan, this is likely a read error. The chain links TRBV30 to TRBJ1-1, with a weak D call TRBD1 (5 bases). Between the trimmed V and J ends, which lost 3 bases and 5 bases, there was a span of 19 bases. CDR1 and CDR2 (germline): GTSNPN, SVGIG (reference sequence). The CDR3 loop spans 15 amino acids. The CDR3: CAWRRPQGSRTEAFL. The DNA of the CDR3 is TGTGCCTGGAGACGCCCTCAGGGATCCCGAACTGAAGCTTTCCTT.

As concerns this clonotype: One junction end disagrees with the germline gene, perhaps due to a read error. The CDR3 sequence: CANSHRGVGRETQYF. DNA of the CDR3: TGTGCCAACAGTCATAGAGGGGTGGGGCGTGAGACCCAGTACTTC. V usage is TRBV25-1 and J usage is TRBJ2-5, with D perhaps matching TRBD1 or TRBD2 (5 bases each). The germline V gene encodes CDR1 MGHDK and CDR2 SYGVNS. CDR3 size: 15 residues.

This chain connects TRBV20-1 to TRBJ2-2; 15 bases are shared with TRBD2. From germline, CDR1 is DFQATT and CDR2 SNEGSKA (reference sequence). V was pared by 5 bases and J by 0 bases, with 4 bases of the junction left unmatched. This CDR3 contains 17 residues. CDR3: CSAWGLAGGANTGELFF. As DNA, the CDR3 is TGCAGTGCTTGGGGACTAGCGGGAGGAGCGAACACCGGGGAGCTGTTTTTT.

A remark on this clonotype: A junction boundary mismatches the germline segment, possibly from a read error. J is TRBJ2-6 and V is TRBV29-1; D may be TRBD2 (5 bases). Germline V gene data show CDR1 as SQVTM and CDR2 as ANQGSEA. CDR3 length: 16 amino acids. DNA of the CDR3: TGCAGCGCTCAAAGTGGAGGCAACTCTGGGGTCAACGTCCTGACTTTC. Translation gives CSAQSGGNSGVNVLTF. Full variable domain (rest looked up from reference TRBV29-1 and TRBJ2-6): SAVISQKPSRDICQRGTSLTIQCQVDSQVTMMFWYRQQPGQSLTLIATANQGSEATYESGFVIDKFPISRPNLTFSTLTVSNMSPEDSSIYLCSAQSGGNSGVNVLTFGAGSRLTVL.

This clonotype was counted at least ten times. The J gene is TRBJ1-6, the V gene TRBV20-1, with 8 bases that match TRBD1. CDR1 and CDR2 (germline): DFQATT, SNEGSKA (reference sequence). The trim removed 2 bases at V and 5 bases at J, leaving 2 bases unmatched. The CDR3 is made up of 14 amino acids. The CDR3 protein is CSARQGANNSPLHF. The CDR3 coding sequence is TGCAGTGCTAGACAGGGGGCCAATAATTCACCCCTCCACTTT.

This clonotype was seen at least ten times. The CDR3 region is CSAKQGMSEAFF. The CDR3 coding sequence is TGCAGTGCTAAACAGGGTATGTCTGAAGCTTTCTTT. V gene TRBV20-1 combines with J gene TRBJ1-1, with D tentatively TRBD1 (6 bases). Germline V gene data show CDR1 as DFQATT and CDR2 as SNEGSKA (reference sequence). This CDR3 is built from 12 residues. V was pared by 4 bases and J by 6 bases, with 12 bases between.

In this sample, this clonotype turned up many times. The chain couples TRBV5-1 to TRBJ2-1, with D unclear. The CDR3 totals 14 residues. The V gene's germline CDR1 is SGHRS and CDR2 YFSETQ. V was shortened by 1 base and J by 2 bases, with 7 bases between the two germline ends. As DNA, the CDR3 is TGCGCCAGCAGCTTGCAGGAAACCTACAATGAGCAGTTCTTC. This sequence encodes CASSLQETYNEQFF.

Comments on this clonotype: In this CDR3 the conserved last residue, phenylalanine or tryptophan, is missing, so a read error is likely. The CDR3 loop reads CSVGRSGLSGEQYP. In DNA form, the CDR3 reads TGCAGCGTTGGGCGTTCCGGACTCAGCGGCGAGCAGTACCCC. This sequence joins TRBV29-1 and TRBJ2-7; weak D call: TRBD2 (5 bases). Germline V lookup: CDR1 SQVTM, CDR2 ANQGSEA. V was pared by 4 bases and J by 6 bases, with 19 bases between. The CDR3 runs 14 residues.

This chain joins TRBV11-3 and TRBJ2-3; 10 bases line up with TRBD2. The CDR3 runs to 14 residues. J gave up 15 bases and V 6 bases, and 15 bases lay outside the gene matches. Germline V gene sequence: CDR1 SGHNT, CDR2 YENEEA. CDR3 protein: CASSQREGWDMHYF. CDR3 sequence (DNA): TGTGCCAGCAGTCAGCGGGAGGGGTGGGATATGCACTATTTT.

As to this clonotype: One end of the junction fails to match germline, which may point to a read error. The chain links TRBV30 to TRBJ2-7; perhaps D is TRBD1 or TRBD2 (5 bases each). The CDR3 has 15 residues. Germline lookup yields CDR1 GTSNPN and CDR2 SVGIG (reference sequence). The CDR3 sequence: CAWSLAEGHLRGQYF. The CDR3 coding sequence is TGTGCCTGGAGTTTGGCAGAGGGGCACCTACGTGGGCAGTACTTT.

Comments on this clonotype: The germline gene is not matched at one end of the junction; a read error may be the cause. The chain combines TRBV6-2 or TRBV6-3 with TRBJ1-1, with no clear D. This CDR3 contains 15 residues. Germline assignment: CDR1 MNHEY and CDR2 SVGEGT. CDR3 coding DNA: TGTACCAGCAGTGAGGTGGCACTGGTTTATTCTGAAGCTTTCTTT. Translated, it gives CTSSEVALVYSEAFF.

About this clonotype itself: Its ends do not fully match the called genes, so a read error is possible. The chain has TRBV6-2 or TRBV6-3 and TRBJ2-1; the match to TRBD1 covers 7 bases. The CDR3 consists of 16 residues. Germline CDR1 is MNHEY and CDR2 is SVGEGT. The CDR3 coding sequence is TGTGCCAGCAGTAGCCGGGACAGAGGGTCCTACAAGGAGCAGTTCTTC. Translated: CASSSRDRGSYKEQFF.

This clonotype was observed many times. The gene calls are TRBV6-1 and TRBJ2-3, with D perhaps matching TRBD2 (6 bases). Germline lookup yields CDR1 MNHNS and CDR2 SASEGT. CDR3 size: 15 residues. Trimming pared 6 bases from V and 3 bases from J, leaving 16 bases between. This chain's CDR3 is CASRYDREKTDTQYF. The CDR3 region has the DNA TGTGCCAGCAGATACGACCGGGAGAAGACAGATACGCAGTATTTT.

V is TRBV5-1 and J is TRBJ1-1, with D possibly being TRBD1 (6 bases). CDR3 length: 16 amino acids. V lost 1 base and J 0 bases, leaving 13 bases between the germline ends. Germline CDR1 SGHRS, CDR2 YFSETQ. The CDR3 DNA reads TGCGCCAGCAGCTTGTGTCGACAGGCAATGAACACTGAAGCTTTCTTT. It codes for CASSLCRQAMNTEAFF. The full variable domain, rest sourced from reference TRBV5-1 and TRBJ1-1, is KAGVTQTPRYLIKTRGQQVTLSCSPISGHRSVSWYQQTPGQGLQFLFEYFSETQRNKGNFPGRFSGRQFSNSRSEMNVSTLELGDSALYLCASSLCRQAMNTEAFFGQGTRLTVV.

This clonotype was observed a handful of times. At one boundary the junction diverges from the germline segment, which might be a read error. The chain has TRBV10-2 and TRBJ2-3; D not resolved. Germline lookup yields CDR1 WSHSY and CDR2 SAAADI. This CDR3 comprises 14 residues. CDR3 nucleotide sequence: TGCGCCAGCAGCGACACTCGAGGCGCAGATACGCGGTATTTT. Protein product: CASSDTRGADTRYF.

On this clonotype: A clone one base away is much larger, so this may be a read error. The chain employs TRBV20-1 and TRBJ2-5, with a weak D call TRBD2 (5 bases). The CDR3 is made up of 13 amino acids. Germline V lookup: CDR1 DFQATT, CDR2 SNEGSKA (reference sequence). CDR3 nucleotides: TGCAATGCTAAGGACGGGAACCAAGAGACCCAGTACTTC. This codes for CNAKDGNQETQYF.

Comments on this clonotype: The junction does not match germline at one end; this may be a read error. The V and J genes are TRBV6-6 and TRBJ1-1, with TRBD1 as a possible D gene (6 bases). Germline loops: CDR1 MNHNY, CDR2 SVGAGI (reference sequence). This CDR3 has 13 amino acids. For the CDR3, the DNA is TGTGCCAGCAGCGATCTACAGGGCACTGAAGCTTCCTTT. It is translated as CASSDLQGTEASF.